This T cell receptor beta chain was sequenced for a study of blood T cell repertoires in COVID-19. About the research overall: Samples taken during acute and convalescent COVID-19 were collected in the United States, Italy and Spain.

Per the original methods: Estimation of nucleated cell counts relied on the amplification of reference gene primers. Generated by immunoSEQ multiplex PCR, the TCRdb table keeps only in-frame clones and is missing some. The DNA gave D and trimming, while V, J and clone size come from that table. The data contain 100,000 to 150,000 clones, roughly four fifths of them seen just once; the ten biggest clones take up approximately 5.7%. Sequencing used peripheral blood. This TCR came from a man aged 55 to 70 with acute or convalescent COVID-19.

The CDR3 loop reads CASSLRQMNTEAFF. The CDR3 region has the DNA TGCGCCAGCAGCTTGCGTCAGATGAACACTGAAGCTTTCTTT. The V call is TRBV5-1, the J call TRBJ1-1; D is unclear. Germline V gene data show CDR1 as SGHRS and CDR2 as YFSETQ. Trimming removed 1 base at V and 0 bases at J, with 7 bases between. The CDR3 is made up of 14 amino acids. Together with reference TRBV5-1 and TRBJ1-1, the CDR3 gives the full variable domain: KAGVTQTPRYLIKTRGQQVTLSCSPISGHRSVSWYQQTPGQGLQFLFEYFSETQRNKGNFPGRFSGRQFSNSRSEMNVSTLELGDSALYLCASSLRQMNTEAFFGQGTRLTVV.